One sample yielded the 25 T cell receptor beta chains listed below, sequenced in a study of shared clonotypes between healthy human individuals. Profiled with immunoSEQ multiplex PCR; TCRdb holds only in-frame clones, not every one. Seen here are fewer than 1.4 million clones, 75% to 85% observed once, and the top ten hold 0.55% to 0.7%. The source material was memory CD4+ T cells from PBMCs. The sample's subset: CD45RA-negative fraction. These receptors came from a man aged 18 to 30 in good health. Some clones in this sample may be carry-over from other donors' samples.

This sequence joins TRBV28 and TRBJ2-1; TRBD2 matches 7 bases. Looked up from germline, CDR1 is MDHEN and CDR2 is SYDVKM. The length of the CDR3 is 13 residues. The V gene end was trimmed by 8 bases and the J gene end by 4 bases; junction bases not matched to a gene: 5. The CDR3 protein is CASYSGLYNEQFF. CDR3 bases: TGTGCCAGCTATAGCGGGCTATACAATGAGCAGTTCTTC.

This rearrangement joins TRBV5-1 to TRBJ2-2, with D uncertain. Trimming removed 6 bases from V and 2 bases from J, with 8 bases in between. Per germline, CDR1 SGHRS and CDR2 YFSETQ. The CDR3 spans 13 residues. The DNA for the CDR3 is TGCGCCAGCAAGCCAGACAACACCGGGGAGCTGTTTTTT. The encoded protein is CASKPDNTGELFF.

The CDR3 DNA sequence: TGTGCCACCAGCAGCATGACAGGCTACAATGAGCAGTTCTTC. Translating gives CATSSMTGYNEQFF. The chain employs TRBV15 and TRBJ2-1; D is perhaps TRBD1 (6 bases). There are 14 residues in the CDR3. The V end lost 3 bases, the J end lost 3 bases, and 9 bases lay between the germline ends. The V gene's germline CDR1 is LNHNV and CDR2 YYDKDF (reference sequence).

The chain joins TRBV4-2 to TRBJ2-7; the match to TRBD1 covers 11 bases. The CDR3 is 15 amino acids. V lost 0 bases, J lost 4 bases, and 2 bases stayed unmatched. CDR1 is LGHNA, CDR2 YNFKEQ, per germline. CDR3 DNA: TGTGCCAGCAGCCAAGATCGGGACAGGGGGTACGAGCAGTACTTC. As protein: CASSQDRDRGYEQYF.

Only a few counts were recorded for this clone. The rearrangement links TRBV19 to TRBJ1-5; D uncertain. CDR1 and CDR2 (germline): LNHDA, SQIVND (reference sequence). This CDR3 contains 14 residues. The V end was cut by 0 bases, the J end by 4 bases, with 7 bases between. The chain's CDR3 is CASSIDRWNQPQHF. The CDR3 DNA reads as TGTGCCAGTAGTATAGATAGGTGGAATCAGCCCCAGCATTTT.

This chain connects TRBV4-1 to TRBJ2-1, with D unresolved. Deletions cut 0 bases from V and 8 bases from J, with 8 bases between. CDR1 is MGHRA and CDR2 is YSYEKL in the germline V gene. There are 13 residues in the CDR3. The DNA of the CDR3 is TGCGCCAGCAGCCAAGACCAAAGGTATGAGCAGTTCTTC. It translates to CASSQDQRYEQFF.

The V and J genes are TRBV28 and TRBJ2-7; 10 nucleotides match TRBD1. Germline CDR1 is MDHEN and CDR2 is SYDVKM. The V gene end was trimmed by 4 bases and the J gene end by 5 bases; junction bases not matched to a gene: 8. The CDR3 totals 15 residues. The CDR3 coding sequence is TGTGCCAGCAGTTCCTCCGGGACAGGGGAGGACGAGCAGTACTTC. Protein product: CASSSSGTGEDEQYF.

The rearrangement uses TRBV27 and TRBJ2-5, with 8 positions matching TRBD1. Per germline, CDR1 MNHEY and CDR2 SMNVEV (reference sequence). J was trimmed by 7 bases and V by 4 bases; bases with no gene match: 5. This CDR3 contains 13 residues. The DNA for the CDR3 is TGTGCCAGCAGTTCCACAGGGGGAGGGACCCAGTACTTC. Residues: CASSSTGGGTQYF.

V usage is TRBV5-1 and J usage is TRBJ2-7, with D hard to call. The CDR3 is 16 amino acids. V was pared by 0 bases and J by 2 bases, with 15 bases between. Germline V gives CDR1 SGHRS, CDR2 YFSETQ. This CDR3 is CASSLGRSALAYEQYF. For the CDR3, the DNA is TGCGCCAGCAGCTTGGGACGATCGGCTTTGGCCTACGAGCAGTACTTC. Together with reference TRBV5-1 and TRBJ2-7, the CDR3 gives the full variable domain: KAGVTQTPRYLIKTRGQQVTLSCSPISGHRSVSWYQQTPGQGLQFLFEYFSETQRNKGNFPGRFSGRQFSNSRSEMNVSTLELGDSALYLCASSLGRSALAYEQYFGPGTRLTVT.

This clone was found many times. Different DNA sequences within this sample yield the same CDR3. V usage is TRBV30 and J usage is TRBJ2-6; 9 nucleotides align to TRBD1. CDR3 length: 15 residues. CDR1 and CDR2 from the germline V gene are GTSNPN and SVGIG (reference sequence). V was clipped by 8 bases and J by 4 bases; unmatched bases: 9. The CDR3 coding sequence is TGTGCCGGGGGACAGGGAAGCTCCGGGGCCAACGTCCTGACTTTC. It encodes CAGGQGSSGANVLTF.

The rearrangement uses TRBV7-2 and TRBJ2-3; a possible D gene is TRBD2 (5 bases). CDR3 size: 13 residues. V was shortened by 5 bases and J by 6 bases, with 12 bases between the two germline ends. Germline V CDR1 and CDR2: SGHTA, FQGNSA. This chain's CDR3 is CASSPGLGDTQYF. In DNA, the CDR3 is TGTGCCAGCAGCCCCGGACTTGGTGATACGCAGTATTTT.

This clone was seen repeatedly, ten times or more. The rearrangement joins TRBV5-6 to TRBJ2-7; TRBD2 is a possible D gene (5 bases). V lost 1 base and J lost 0, with 11 bases in between. The germline V gene has CDR1 SGHDT and CDR2 YYEEEE. This CDR3 has 15 residues. For the CDR3, the DNA is TGTGCCAGCAGCTTGAGAGGGCCTAGCTCCTACGAGCAGTACTTC. Translating gives CASSLRGPSSYEQYF. The full variable domain, rest sourced from reference TRBV5-6 and TRBJ2-7, is DAGVTQSPTHLIKTRGQQVTLRCSPKSGHDTVSWYQQALGQGPQFIFQYYEEEERQRGNFPDRFSGHQFPNYSSELNVNALLLGDSALYLCASSLRGPSSYEQYFGPGTRLTVT.

The chain joins TRBV28 to TRBJ2-1; 7 bases are a match to TRBD2. V dropped 5 bases and J dropped 1; count of bases not matched to a gene: 5. The CDR3 is made up of 15 amino acids. Germline V lookup: CDR1 MDHEN, CDR2 SYDVKM. CDR3 bases: TGTGCCAGCAGTGGAAAAGCGGGATCCTACAATGAGCAGTTCTTC. Protein product: CASSGKAGSYNEQFF.

The rearrangement uses TRBV11-3 and TRBJ2-1, with D perhaps matching TRBD2 (6 bases). CDR1 SGHNT and CDR2 YENEEA come from the germline V gene. Trimming stripped 5 bases from V and 5 bases from J, with 10 bases between. This CDR3 region has 13 residues. The CDR3 coding sequence is TGTGCCAGCAGCCGTAGCGGAGACAATGAGCAGTTCTTC. It codes for CASSRSGDNEQFF. Complete variable domain (other parts from reference TRBV11-3 and TRBJ2-1): EAGVVQSPRYKIIEKKQPVAFWCNPISGHNTLYWYLQNLGQGPELLIRYENEEAVDDSQLPKDRFSAERLKGVDSTLKIQPAELGDSAVYLCASSRSGDNEQFFGPGTRLTVL.

This chain connects TRBV5-1 to TRBJ2-3, with 10 bases aligning to TRBD2. The junction had 10 bases not matched to a gene; V was cut back by 4 bases and J by 2 bases. Germline V gene data show CDR1 as SGHRS and CDR2 as YFSETQ. The CDR3 is 17 residues long. The CDR3 region has the DNA TGCGCCAGCAGCGGGACCGGTAGCGGGAGGATCACAGATACGCAGTATTTT. Its protein product is CASSGTGSGRITDTQYF.

The chain couples TRBV7-2 to TRBJ2-1; D is perhaps TRBD2 (5 bases). Germline CDR1 SGHTA, CDR2 FQGNSA. Trimming took 5 bases from V and 7 from J, leaving 12 bases between them. This CDR3 spans 13 amino acids. CDR3 region: CASSRTLVNEQFF. DNA of the CDR3: TGTGCCAGCAGCAGGACTTTGGTTAATGAGCAGTTCTTC.

This clone occurred many times. This specimen includes other DNA sequences encoding the same CDR3. V is TRBV25-1 and J is TRBJ2-2; 10 bases match TRBD1. V lost 8 bases and J lost 5; bases outside the gene matches: 11. The CDR3 is made up of 16 amino acids. Germline-derived CDR1 and CDR2 are MGHDK and SYGVNS. The CDR3 spells CASGRQGALNTGELFF. The CDR3 nucleotides are TGTGCCAGCGGAAGACAGGGGGCGCTAAATACCGGGGAGCTGTTTTTT.

This clone appeared a single time. This sequence joins TRBV18 and TRBJ2-1, with TRBD2 matching 8 bases. V trimming: 2 bases; J trimming: 4 bases; junction bases outside the gene matches: 7. CDR3 length: 16 residues. The germline V gene has CDR1 KGHSH and CDR2 LQKENI. The CDR3 protein is CASSPIDGREYNEQFF. For the CDR3, the DNA is TGTGCCAGCTCACCAATAGACGGGAGGGAATACAATGAGCAGTTCTTC.

The chain has TRBV5-5 and TRBJ2-5; TRBD2 agrees at 9 bases. J gave up 5 bases and V 0 bases, and 11 bases lay outside the gene matches. This CDR3 contains 17 residues. Germline V gives CDR1 SGHKS, CDR2 YYEKEE (reference sequence). The CDR3 sequence is CASSLGGLAHLGETQYF. CDR3 nucleotide sequence: TGTGCCAGCAGCTTGGGGGGACTAGCCCACCTCGGGGAGACCCAGTACTTC.

The chain combines TRBV4-2 with TRBJ2-2; 10 bases map to TRBD2. V shed 5 bases and J 1 base; nucleotides not matched to a gene: 4. The CDR3 extends over 16 amino acids. The germline V gene has CDR1 LGHNA and CDR2 YNFKEQ. The CDR3 DNA reads TGTGCCAGCAGCAGACTAGCGGGCCAGAACACCGGGGAGCTGTTTTTT. Translating gives CASSRLAGQNTGELFF.

The CDR3: CASSSGRTQPQHF. The CDR3, as DNA: TGTGCCAGCAGTTCAGGGAGGACTCAGCCCCAGCATTTT. The chain is built from TRBV28 and TRBJ1-5; TRBD1 might be the D (5 bases). The CDR3 consists of 13 residues. Germline CDR1 is MDHEN and CDR2 is SYDVKM. V was clipped by 4 bases and J by 6 bases, with 10 bases between them.

The V gene is TRBV6-1, the J gene TRBJ1-2; a possible D gene is TRBD1 (6 bases). V lost 4 bases, J lost 0 bases, and 15 bases lay in between. Germline V gene data show CDR1 as MNHNS and CDR2 as SASEGT. The CDR3 extends over 16 amino acids. The CDR3 loop reads CASSGDGTMANYGYTF. In nucleotides, the CDR3 is TGTGCCAGCAGTGGCGACGGGACAATGGCTAACTATGGCTACACCTTC.

The chain has TRBV29-1 and TRBJ2-7; D gene uncertain. Germline CDR1 and CDR2: SQVTM and ANQGSEA. The V gene lost 7 bases and the J gene lost 7 bases, with 8 bases spanning the gap. The length of the CDR3 is 9 residues. The CDR3 protein is CSEPREQYF. The CDR3 nucleotides read TGCAGCGAGCCCAGGGAGCAGTACTTC.

The chain combines TRBV6-5 with TRBJ2-2, with TRBD1 as a possible D gene (6 bases). Looked up from germline, CDR1 is MNHEY and CDR2 is SVGAGI. V shed 11 bases and J shed 0 bases, with 16 bases lying between them. CDR3 length: 15 amino acids. In nucleotides, the CDR3 is TGTGCCGGAAAACAGGGAACCGCGAACACCGGGGAGCTGTTTTTT. Its translation is CAGKQGTANTGELFF.

The V and J genes are TRBV4-1 and TRBJ2-1; 7 positions match TRBD2. The CDR3 contains 16 residues. Germline lookup yields CDR1 MGHRA and CDR2 YSYEKL. The V segment lost 2 bases and the J segment 2 bases; nucleotides outside the gene matches: 6. CDR3: CASSQNSGRPYNEQFF. The CDR3 region has the DNA TGCGCCAGCAGCCAAAATAGCGGGCGCCCCTACAATGAGCAGTTCTTC.